This T cell receptor (beta chain) comes out of a study of T cell changes during pregnancy in multiple sclerosis. This CDR3 has 15 residues. The trim removed 2 bases at V and 6 bases at J, leaving 7 bases unmatched. CDR1 is MRHNA and CDR2 is SNTAGT in the germline V gene. Data came from immunoSEQ multiplex PCR; TCRdb stores just in-frame clones and leaves some out. The sample includes about 31,000 clones, roughly 89% of them seen just once. The gene calls are TRBV6-4 and TRBJ1-2; 9 nucleotides agree with TRBD1. The receptor was derived from a female donor with multiple sclerosis, enrolled in a pregnancy study. The specimen comprised CD8+ T cells from peripheral blood mononuclear cells, sampled before pregnancy. CDR3 sequence (DNA): TGTGCCAGCAGTGACGGTACAGGGGGCGTCAATGGCTACACCTTC. Protein sequence: CASSDGTGGVNGYTF.